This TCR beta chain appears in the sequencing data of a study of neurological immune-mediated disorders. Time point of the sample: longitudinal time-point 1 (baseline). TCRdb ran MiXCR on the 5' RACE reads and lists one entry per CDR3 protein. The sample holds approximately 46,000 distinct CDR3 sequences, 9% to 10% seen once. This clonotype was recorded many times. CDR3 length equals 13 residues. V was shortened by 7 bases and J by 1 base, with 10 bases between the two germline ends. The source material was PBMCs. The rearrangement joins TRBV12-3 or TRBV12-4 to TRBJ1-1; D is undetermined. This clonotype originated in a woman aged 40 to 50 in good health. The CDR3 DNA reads TGTGCCAGCAAGGAAGGGCGGAACACTGAAGCTTTCTTT. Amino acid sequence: CASKEGRNTEAFF.